A selection of T cell receptor beta chains follows, all from one sample in a study of cytomegalovirus exposure and HLA in healthy donors. Sequencing was performed with immunoSEQ multiplex PCR; in TCRdb, only in-frame clones are kept and a portion is missing. The sample has tens of thousands of clones, 85% to 95% seen once. The specimen sequenced was PBMCs. The receptors come from a woman between 18 and 29 years old in good health and CMV-seropositive. CDR3s leave out the opening cysteine and the closing phenylalanine or tryptophan.

TRBV4-1,TRBJ1-5,ASSQDELRGNQPQH
TRBV28,TRBJ1-2,ASSLRGNGYT
TRBV7-2,TRBJ2-5,ASSLSRGRAQWGETQY
TRBV5-6,TRBJ1-1,ASSFGDRNRAEAF
TRBV15,TRBJ2-5,ATSRDIRTSGKETQY
TRBV4-2,TRBJ2-2,ASSQVEVTGELF
TRBV20-1,TRBJ1-2,SATTGSGYT
TRBV4-1,TRBJ2-3,ASSQDSAGWSAKDTQY
TRBV5-6,TRBJ1-4,ASSASGLANEKLF
TRBV6-5,TRBJ2-1,ASSYGRGSSYNEQF
TRBV19,TRBJ1-1,ASSIPTGGTEAF
TRBV11-1,TRBJ2-3,ASSPILHRDTQY
TRBV7-9,TRBJ2-7,ASSLELAGDHEQY
TRBV5-1,TRBJ2-7,ASSIRDSLYEQY
TRBV4-1,TRBJ2-3,ASSQDRLADTQY
TRBV28,TRBJ1-1,ASSAGSYMNTEAF
TRBV11-2,TRBJ2-5,ASSLDLQGLGGTQY
TRBV7-2,TRBJ1-2,ASSLAGMTGVGYT
TRBV7-9,TRBJ2-2,ASSAGTSGRNTGELF
TRBV28,TRBJ2-4,ASSFTGAKNIQY
TRBV28,TRBJ1-1,ASTSGGLNTEAF
TRBV5-6,TRBJ2-3,ASRGGRTDTQY
TRBV5-4,TRBJ2-4,ASSGVEGRDIQY
TRBV5-6,TRBJ1-1,ASSVIRGGSTEAF
TRBV13,TRBJ2-7,ASSRAGVTTYEQY
TRBV7-2,TRBJ1-1,ASSLIQNTEAF
TRBV5-6,TRBJ1-2,ASSLLQNGYT
TRBV7-2,TRBJ2-3,ASSFSQGTDTQY
TRBV5-4,TRBJ2-1,ASSQTGTGYNEQF
TRBV20-1,TRBJ2-7,SAILAYEQY
TRBV12-1,TRBJ1-5,ASSFSRSNQPQH
TRBV6-1,TRBJ2-7,ASIIGTSGVEQY
TRBV19,TRBJ1-5,ASISNRAYGQPQH
TRBV5-1,TRBJ2-1,ASSPQVSDEQF
TRBV11-3,TRBJ2-3,ASSPGTGGSGTDTQY
TRBV27,TRBJ1-5,ASSFSYSNQPQH
TRBV5-1,TRBJ2-7,ASSSGQGNEQY
TRBV15,TRBJ2-3,ATSRDNPPWSGDERSQSTDTQY
TRBV7-2,TRBJ2-7,ASSLSGLAGGRAYEQY
TRBV6-4,TRBJ2-3,ASSDRGTPSTDTQY
TRBV28,TRBJ1-4,ASSLGGQGGEKLF
TRBV28,TRBJ1-5,ASSLEVTNQPQH
TRBV2,TRBJ2-5,ASVAQQGSETQY
TRBV7-9,TRBJ1-4,ASSLAPGRANEKLF
TRBV4-1,TRBJ2-3,ASSPSISGGADTQY
TRBV7-9,TRBJ2-5,ASSLSESGQRAGKTQY
TRBV6-1,TRBJ2-2,ASINDRGYGELF
TRBV10-1,TRBJ2-2,ASRGGRNTGELF
TRBV27,TRBJ2-1,ASRSLLNEQF
TRBV11-2,TRBJ2-7,ASSSRRGYEQY
TRBV7-9,TRBJ1-1,ASSIGATGSDTEAF
TRBV7-9,TRBJ2-5,ASSPGGMVGGGETQY
TRBV15,TRBJ1-5,ATSRDDLRNPQH